The source of this T cell receptor (beta chain) is a study of blood T cell repertoires in COVID-19. The wider study: Samples taken during acute and convalescent COVID-19 were collected in the United States, Italy and Spain.

This study enrolled people aged about 18 to 90 from about two dozen US geographic areas. Source study methods: Estimation of nucleated cell counts was performed using reference gene primer amplification. The table came from immunoSEQ multiplex PCR; TCRdb's copy has only in-frame clones and leaves some out. V, J and clone size derive from that table, while D and trimming were established from the DNA sequence. The sample has around 340,000 clones, roughly 85% seen once; the top ten hold 4% to 5.5%. V lost 4 bases and J 4 bases, leaving 15 bases between the germline ends. The CDR3 runs to 15 residues. The germline V gene has CDR1 SGHKS and CDR2 YYEKEE (reference sequence).

Sequenced sample: PBMCs or T cells enriched from blood (not recorded which). This clonotype was obtained from a woman aged 40 to 50 with acute COVID-19. This rearrangement joins TRBV5-5 to TRBJ2-1; D may be TRBD1 (5 bases). The CDR3 DNA reads as TGTGCCAGCAGCCATGGACAAGTATCATACAATGAGCAGTTCTTC. Translated: CASSHGQVSYNEQFF.